These 19 T cell receptor beta chains share one sample of origin, sequenced in a study of cytomegalovirus exposure and HLA in healthy donors (dated by TCRdb to between 2016 and 2019). To prepare the library, the immunoSEQ multiplex PCR assay was applied. A mixture of 60 forward primers for TCR Vbeta segments and 13 reverse primers for TCR Jbeta segments was used in the multiplex PCR. What TCRdb holds here is the immuneACCESS table cut down to in-frame rearrangements. Part of the clones is not present; checked against another copy, under half of the missing clones reflect an unresolved V gene, and the others are unexplained. In this sample the table shows more than 100,000 clones, 80% of which occur a single time. The ten most abundant clones make up 7.5% to 9.5% of the sample. Sequencing was carried out using PBMCs. Every receptor here comes from a female donor in good health and CMV-seropositive.

The chain joins TRBV19 to TRBJ1-2, with 7 bases matching TRBD1. V gave up 1 base and J gave up 1 base; unmatched junction bases: 6. CDR1 and CDR2 from the germline V gene are LNHDA and SQIVND (reference sequence). The CDR3 runs to 16 residues. The CDR3 protein is CASSIGGTVFNYGYTF. CDR3 nucleotides: TGTGCCAGTAGTATAGGAGGGACAGTTTTTAACTATGGCTACACCTTC.

V usage is TRBV7-2 and J usage is TRBJ2-7; D is uncertain. V lost 0 bases, J lost 4 bases, and 10 bases lay in between. This CDR3 has 14 residues. Germline V gene sequence: CDR1 SGHTA, CDR2 FQGNSA. The CDR3 DNA reads as TGTGCCAGCAGCTTAGCTAACCTAGATTACGAGCAGTACTTC. Protein product: CASSLANLDYEQYF.

This chain connects TRBV25-1 to TRBJ2-1; D is perhaps TRBD2 (6 bases). Germline V gives CDR1 MGHDK, CDR2 SYGVNS. There are 16 residues in the CDR3. The V and J ends lost 3 bases and 0 bases respectively, with 12 bases between them. CDR3 DNA: TGTGCCAGCAGTGAGGTACGGGGGAGCTCCTACAATGAGCAGTTCTTC. Amino acid sequence: CASSEVRGSSYNEQFF. Full variable domain (missing parts from reference TRBV25-1 and TRBJ2-1): EADIYQTPRYLVIGTGKKITLECSQTMGHDKMYWYQQDPGMELHLIHYSYGVNSTEKGDLSSESTVSRIRTEHFPLTLESARPSHTSQYLCASSEVRGSSYNEQFFGPGTRLTVL.

V is TRBV5-1 and J is TRBJ2-5; D is possibly TRBD2 (6 bases). The ends were cut back, 1 base at V and 5 bases at J, with 18 bases in the middle. The CDR3 consists of 16 residues. From germline, CDR1 is SGHRS and CDR2 YFSETQ. DNA for the CDR3: TGCGCCAGCAGCTTGAAGGCAGCAGGCGCGGGGGAGACCCAGTACTTC. This gives the protein CASSLKAAGAGETQYF.

For the CDR3, the DNA is TGTGCCAGCAGTTTTATAGGACAGGGTTCCTACGAGCAGTACTTC. It encodes CASSFIGQGSYEQYF. The chain carries TRBV28 and TRBJ2-7, with 8 bases that match TRBD1. The CDR3 is 15 residues long. V shed 3 bases, J shed 1 base, and the junction held 5 bases outside the gene matches. Germline V CDR1 and CDR2: MDHEN, SYDVKM.

The table lists this clone with a few counts. The chain joins TRBV7-9 to TRBJ2-7; 9 bases match TRBD2. Trimming at V came to 8 bases and at J to 7 bases, leaving 3 bases not matched to a gene. CDR1 SEHNR and CDR2 FQNEAQ come from the germline V gene (reference sequence). CDR3 size: 11 residues. As DNA, the CDR3 is TGTGCCAGCGGCGGACTAGCGGAGCAGTACTTC. Translating gives CASGGLAEQYF.

V is TRBV29-1 and J is TRBJ2-5, with D tentatively TRBD1 (6 bases). The germline gives CDR1 SQVTM, CDR2 ANQGSEA. This CDR3 is 13 amino acids long. With 4 bases removed from V and 2 bases from J, the gap between germline ends came to 11 bases. This CDR3 reads CSVAGQLQETQYF. The CDR3 DNA sequence: TGCAGCGTTGCCGGACAGTTACAAGAGACCCAGTACTTC.

V gene TRBV19 combines with J gene TRBJ1-5; no clear D. From germline, CDR1 is LNHDA and CDR2 SQIVND (reference sequence). This CDR3 contains 12 residues. V was cut by 7 bases and J by 2 bases, with 6 bases left in between. The CDR3 sequence is CASMRGNQPQHF. The DNA of the CDR3 is TGTGCCAGTATGAGGGGCAATCAGCCCCAGCATTTT.

This sequence joins TRBV6-5 and TRBJ2-3, with TRBD1 as a possible D gene (5 bases). V was pared by 0 bases and J by 4 bases, with 14 bases between. CDR1 is MNHEY, CDR2 SVGAGI, per germline. The CDR3 runs 16 residues. CDR3 bases: TGTGCCAGCAGTTACTCTGACAGCCTTGGGGCAGATACGCAGTATTTT. Residues: CASSYSDSLGADTQYF.

V and J are TRBV19 and TRBJ2-3, with D maybe TRBD2 (5 bases). The V gene's germline CDR1 is LNHDA and CDR2 SQIVND (reference sequence). The length of the CDR3 is 12 residues. The V end lost 6 bases, the J end lost 9 bases, and 13 bases lay between the germline ends. The CDR3 coding sequence is TGTGCCAGTAGGTTCCCTAGAGGGACGCAGTATTTT. Protein sequence: CASRFPRGTQYF.

This chain uses TRBV2 with TRBJ2-3, with 11 bases that match TRBD2. The germline V gene has CDR1 SNHLY and CDR2 FYNNEI. With V trimmed by 11 bases and J by 1 base, 5 bases remained unmatched. The CDR3 is 14 residues long. This chain's CDR3 is CAGIAGGRTDTQYF. Here the CDR3 DNA reads TGTGCCGGGATAGCGGGGGGGCGCACAGATACGCAGTATTTT.

The chain combines TRBV2 with TRBJ2-3; TRBD2 matches 15 bases. Looked up from germline, CDR1 is SNHLY and CDR2 is FYNNEI. Unmatched junction bases numbered 5, after V lost 7 bases and J lost 0 bases. The CDR3 is made up of 17 amino acids. Here the CDR3 reads CASTPGLAGGSTDTQYF. The CDR3 nucleotides read TGTGCCAGCACCCCGGGACTAGCGGGGGGAAGCACAGATACGCAGTATTTT.

This chain joins TRBV19 and TRBJ2-1, with D possibly TRBD1 on 5 matching bases. V was shortened by 6 bases and J by 9 bases, with 15 bases between the two germline ends. The CDR3 has 13 residues. Germline CDR1 LNHDA, CDR2 SQIVND (reference sequence). The CDR3 sequence: CASSNRQQGEQFF. The CDR3 nucleotides are TGTGCCAGTAGCAACAGGCAGCAGGGTGAGCAGTTCTTC. Supplemented by reference TRBV19 and TRBJ2-1, the full variable domain reads DGGITQSPKYLFRKEGQNVTLSCEQNLNHDAMYWYRQDPGQGLRLIYYSQIVNDFQKGDIAEGYSVSREKKESFPLTVTSAQKNPTAFYLCASSNRQQGEQFFGPGTRLTVL.

A few counts support this clone. The CDR3 spells CASSQDPGQGTYGYTF. CDR3 DNA sequence: TGCGCCAGCAGCCAAGATCCCGGACAGGGCACCTATGGCTACACCTTC. The chain couples TRBV4-1 to TRBJ1-2; 8 nucleotides align to TRBD1. Losses at the gene ends were 0 bases for V and 4 bases for J; bases not matched to a gene: 7. The CDR3 totals 16 residues. Germline-derived CDR1 and CDR2 are MGHRA and YSYEKL.

The chain's CDR3 is CASRPGYSNQPQHF. The CDR3, as DNA: TGTGCCAGCAGGCCAGGCTATAGCAATCAGCCCCAGCATTTT. The chain combines TRBV2 with TRBJ1-5; D remains ambiguous. V lost 6 bases, J lost 0 bases, and 9 bases lay in between. The CDR3 is made up of 14 amino acids. In germline, CDR1 is SNHLY, CDR2 FYNNEI.

This chain uses TRBV18 with TRBJ1-5; 8 bases align to TRBD1. After removal of 4 bases from V and 7 bases from J, the junction contained 6 bases not matched to a gene. The CDR3 contains 14 residues. The V gene's germline CDR1 is KGHSH and CDR2 LQKENI. In nucleotides, the CDR3 is TGTGCCAGCTCACAAGGACAGGGCGAGCAGCCCCAGCATTTT. Protein: CASSQGQGEQPQHF. The complete variable domain, with remaining parts taken from reference TRBV18 and TRBJ1-5, reads NAGVMQNPRHLVRRRGQEARLRCSPMKGHSHVYWYRQLPEEGLKFMVYLQKENIIDESGMPKERFSAEFPKEGPSILRIQQVVRGDSAAYFCASSQGQGEQPQHFGDGTRLSIL.

This chain links TRBV29-1 with TRBJ2-1, with 10 bases lining up with TRBD1. Germline trimming cut 6 bases from V and 10 bases from J; bases unmatched to any gene: 12. Germline lookup yields CDR1 SQVTM and CDR2 ANQGSEA. The CDR3 runs to 14 residues. CDR3 amino acids: CSVTRDRGRGEQFF. The CDR3 DNA sequence: TGCAGCGTCACCAGGGACAGGGGTAGGGGAGAGCAGTTCTTC.

The chain combines TRBV6-5 with TRBJ2-7; weak D call: TRBD2 (5 bases). CDR1 MNHEY and CDR2 SVGAGI come from the germline V gene. With 2 bases removed from V and 2 bases from J, the gap between germline ends came to 16 bases. This CDR3 contains 16 residues. In DNA, the CDR3 is TGTGCCAGCAGTTACGGTCGGGGTCGGCGCCCCTACGAGCAGTACTTC. This translates into CASSYGRGRRPYEQYF.

This clone came up a few times. This rearrangement joins TRBV7-9 to TRBJ1-2; 7 nucleotides agree with TRBD1. The CDR3 is 14 amino acids. Germline trimming cut 0 bases from V and 9 bases from J; bases unmatched to any gene: 7. Germline-derived CDR1 and CDR2 are SEHNR and FQNEAQ (reference sequence). In nucleotides, the CDR3 is TGTGCCAGCAGCTTAGCCCAGGGACAGAGAAGCTACACCTTC. Translated: CASSLAQGQRSYTF.